The next 18 T cell receptor beta chains were all read from a single sample in a study of blood T cell repertoires in COVID-19. Method: immunoSEQ multiplex PCR; TCRdb's copy keeps in-frame clones and lacks some. The sample lists about 230,000 clones, approximately 82% occurring once. Sequences were obtained from peripheral blood. The source of these receptors is a woman aged 65 to 85 with active or convalescent COVID-19.

The V gene is TRBV28, the J gene TRBJ1-3; D uncertain. Germline assignment: CDR1 MDHEN and CDR2 SYDVKM. Between the trimmed V and J ends, which lost 8 bases and 0 bases, there was a span of 14 bases. The CDR3 is made up of 15 amino acids. CDR3 amino acids: CASLKAHSSGNTIYF. CDR3 sequence (DNA): TGTGCCAGCCTGAAAGCCCACAGCTCTGGAAACACCATATATTTT.

This clone has only a few counts. The chain joins TRBV4-2 to TRBJ1-5; D remains unclear. CDR3 size: 15 residues. Germline-derived CDR1 and CDR2 are LGHNA and YNFKEQ. The V and J ends lost 0 bases and 0 bases respectively, with 6 bases between them. The CDR3 sequence: CASSQEIGSNQPQHF. The CDR3 DNA reads as TGTGCCAGCAGCCAAGAGATCGGTAGCAATCAGCCCCAGCATTTT.

This sequence joins TRBV30 and TRBJ1-3; 7 bases are shared with TRBD1. The ends lost 8 bases at V and 2 bases at J; junction bases unmatched: 6. The CDR3 is made up of 13 amino acids. The germline gives CDR1 GTSNPN, CDR2 SVGIG (reference sequence). The CDR3 reads CASDRVAGNTIYF. The CDR3 coding sequence is TGTGCCAGTGACAGGGTAGCTGGAAACACCATATATTTT.

This sequence joins TRBV4-2 and TRBJ2-3; possible D gene TRBD1, 6 bases. Trimming left V 0 bases short and J 6 bases short, with 10 bases between. This CDR3 has 14 residues. Germline V lookup: CDR1 LGHNA, CDR2 YNFKEQ. The CDR3 DNA reads TGTGCCAGCAGCCAAGAGTTGCAGGGGGATACGCAGTATTTT. It specifies CASSQELQGDTQYF.

The chain is built from TRBV19 and TRBJ1-3; D not certain. Trimming took off 1 base at V and 2 bases at J, with 9 bases between the two ends. Germline CDR1 LNHDA, CDR2 SQIVND (reference sequence). The CDR3 is 15 residues long. The CDR3 protein is CASSIASVPGNTIYF. The DNA of the CDR3 is TGTGCCAGTAGTATAGCCTCAGTTCCTGGAAACACCATATATTTT.

CDR3: CASSQRTSGVREQFF. CDR3 coding DNA: TGTGCCAGCAGCCAGAGGACTAGCGGGGTACGTGAGCAGTTCTTC. The J gene is TRBJ2-1, the V gene TRBV4-2, with TRBD2 matching over 12 bases. The CDR3 is made up of 15 amino acids. Per germline, CDR1 LGHNA and CDR2 YNFKEQ. J lost 9 bases, V lost 3 bases, and 6 bases had no gene match.

The chain combines TRBV28 with TRBJ1-4, with D hard to call. Germline V CDR1 and CDR2: MDHEN, SYDVKM. V was cut by 4 bases and J by 4 bases, with 16 bases left in between. The CDR3 totals 16 residues. CDR3 loop: CASSSPGGRINEKLFF. In nucleotides, the CDR3 is TGTGCCAGCAGTTCCCCCGGAGGGCGGATTAATGAAAAACTGTTTTTT.

V and J are TRBV28 and TRBJ2-7; 9 bases are shared with TRBD1. Per the germline V gene, CDR1 is MDHEN and CDR2 is SYDVKM. This CDR3 is 15 amino acids long. J was trimmed by 3 bases and V by 5 bases; bases with no gene match: 8. The CDR3 protein is CASSKQGALIYEQYF. DNA for the CDR3: TGTGCCAGCAGTAAACAGGGGGCGCTTATCTACGAGCAGTACTTC. Supplemented by reference TRBV28 and TRBJ2-7, the full variable domain reads DVKVTQSSRYLVKRTGEKVFLECVQDMDHENMFWYRQDPGLGLRLIYFSYDVKMKEKGDIPEGYSVSREKKERFSLILESASTNQTSMYLCASSKQGALIYEQYFGPGTRLTVT.

The J gene is TRBJ2-5, the V gene TRBV7-2; the D is unclear. This CDR3 region has 12 residues. The V gene lost 2 bases and the J gene lost 4 bases, with 5 bases spanning the gap. The V gene's germline CDR1 is SGHTA and CDR2 FQGNSA. Written as DNA, the CDR3 is TGTGCCAGCAGCTTAAACTCAGAGACCCAGTACTTC. Translated, it gives CASSLNSETQYF.

The chain employs TRBV3-1 (or the pseudogene TRBV3-2) and TRBJ2-7; 7 bases match TRBD1. The trim removed 3 bases at V and 6 bases at J, leaving 8 bases unmatched. The V gene's germline CDR1 is LGHDT and CDR2 YNNKEL (reference sequence). This CDR3 is 14 amino acids long. CDR3 sequence: CASSHPGQRVEQYF. The CDR3 DNA reads TGTGCCAGCAGCCACCCGGGACAGAGAGTCGAGCAGTACTTC.

This chain links TRBV5-1 with TRBJ2-7; 8 nucleotides agree with TRBD1. Germline loops: CDR1 SGHRS, CDR2 YFSETQ. This CDR3 is built from 15 residues. The V gene end was trimmed by 0 bases and the J gene end by 9 bases; junction bases not matched to a gene: 11. CDR3: CASSLGGTGPFGQYF. The CDR3 DNA is TGCGCCAGCAGCTTGGGCGGGACAGGCCCGTTCGGGCAGTACTTC. Together with reference TRBV5-1 and TRBJ2-7, the CDR3 gives the full variable domain: KAGVTQTPRYLIKTRGQQVTLSCSPISGHRSVSWYQQTPGQGLQFLFEYFSETQRNKGNFPGRFSGRQFSNSRSEMNVSTLELGDSALYLCASSLGGTGPFGQYFGPGTRLTVT.

The rearrangement joins TRBV5-1 to TRBJ1-2, with a possible D match to TRBD1 (5 bases). Germline V gene data show CDR1 as SGHRS and CDR2 as YFSETQ. The CDR3 spans 13 residues. Trimming shortened V by 4 bases and J by 4 bases, and 11 bases separated the two germline ends. The CDR3: CASSPDSLYGYTF. The CDR3 bases are TGCGCCAGCAGCCCCGACAGCCTCTATGGCTACACCTTC.

CDR3 region: CATIQSNQPQHF. The CDR3 nucleotides are TGTGCCACCATACAGAGCAATCAGCCCCAGCATTTT. The chain recombines TRBV28 with TRBJ1-5; no reliable D call. The CDR3 spans 12 residues. CDR1 is MDHEN and CDR2 is SYDVKM in the germline V gene. V shed 10 bases and J shed 1 base, with 8 bases lying between them. The entire variable domain, with the rest obtained from reference TRBV28 and TRBJ1-5, is as follows: DVKVTQSSRYLVKRTGEKVFLECVQDMDHENMFWYRQDPGLGLRLIYFSYDVKMKEKGDIPEGYSVSREKKERFSLILESASTNQTSMYLCATIQSNQPQHFGDGTRLSIL.

The rearrangement joins TRBV4-1 to TRBJ2-1; D call uncertain. Trimming cost V 0 bases and J 0 bases, with 12 bases left between them. The CDR3 is made up of 17 amino acids. Germline assignment: CDR1 MGHRA and CDR2 YSYEKL. The CDR3 DNA reads TGCGCCAGCAGCCAAGAATCCGCCCGGAGCTCCTACAATGAGCAGTTCTTC. Translating it yields CASSQESARSSYNEQFF.

This clone came up a few times. The chain uses TRBV29-1 and TRBJ1-1; D is possibly TRBD1 (6 bases). The V end was cut by 7 bases, the J end by 2 bases, with 11 bases between. CDR1 is SQVTM, CDR2 ANQGSEA, per germline. The CDR3 extends over 12 amino acids. The CDR3: CSGKQGNTEAFF. CDR3 nucleotides: TGCAGCGGTAAACAGGGAAACACTGAAGCTTTCTTT. Full variable domain (missing parts from reference TRBV29-1 and TRBJ1-1): SAVISQKPSRDICQRGTSLTIQCQVDSQVTMMFWYRQQPGQSLTLIATANQGSEATYESGFVIDKFPISRPNLTFSTLTVSNMSPEDSSIYLCSGKQGNTEAFFGQGTRLTVV.

The V gene is TRBV3-1 (or the pseudogene TRBV3-2), the J gene TRBJ2-3; a possible D gene is TRBD2 (6 bases). Trimming took 4 bases from V and 2 from J, leaving 16 bases between them. The length of the CDR3 is 16 residues. Per the germline V gene, CDR1 is LGHDT and CDR2 is YNNKEL (reference sequence). As DNA, the CDR3 is TGTGCCAGCAGCCTCACCAGGACTACATACACAGATACGCAGTATTTT. It yields the protein CASSLTRTTYTDTQYF.

The chain links TRBV5-1 to TRBJ1-3; no firm D call. With 0 bases removed from V and 0 bases from J, the gap between germline ends came to 10 bases. CDR3 length: 16 residues. Germline CDR1 and CDR2: SGHRS and YFSETQ. The CDR3 coding sequence is TGCGCCAGCAGCTTGGCGCCAGCGGGCTCTGGAAACACCATATATTTT. This sequence encodes CASSLAPAGSGNTIYF.

CDR3 loop: CASSQAGLVEIETQYF. The CDR3 bases are TGTGCCAGCAGCCAAGCCGGACTAGTAGAGATAGAGACCCAGTACTTC. This chain connects TRBV14 to TRBJ2-5, with TRBD2 matching over 7 bases. J lost 4 bases, V lost 1 base, and 9 bases had no gene match. Germline CDR1 SGHDN, CDR2 FVKESK. The length of the CDR3 is 16 residues. The full variable domain, with the rest looked up from reference TRBV14 and TRBJ2-5, is EAGVTQFPSHSVIEKGQTVTLRCDPISGHDNLYWYRRVMGKEIKFLLHFVKESKQDESGMPNNRFLAERTGGTYSTLKVQPAELEDSGVYFCASSQAGLVEIETQYFGPGTRLLVL.